Listed below are T cell receptor beta chains from one sample, sequenced in a study of a mutant IDH1 vaccine in newly diagnosed glioma. Assay: immunoSEQ multiplex PCR; the TCRdb copy retains only in-frame clones and omits some. The repertoire has approximately 12,000 clones, 81% of them found once; the top ten carry 15% to 20%. These receptors have no identified antigens. The material sequenced was PBMCs, taken from a glioma patient whose treatment included an IDH1 peptide vaccine. The receptor source for this set is a man aged 25 to 40 with glioma. CDR3s include the opening cysteine and the closing phenylalanine or tryptophan. Each record gives: J gene, V gene, clone size, CDR3 protein. Clone size is shown for a subset of rows, as once, few, many or a class of expanded clone.

>TRBJ2-1|TRBV5-4|.
CASSLKTPSGEQFF
>TRBJ2-7|TRBV29-1|.
CSVELDLTYEQYF
>TRBJ2-1|TRBV4-1|.
CASSQGGTPREQFF
>TRBJ2-7|TRBV5-1|.
CASSLAVRGYEQYF
>TRBJ2-7|TRBV7-2|.
CASSPPGTSGKYEQYF
>TRBJ1-2|TRBV19|large
CASSIPGQEYGYTF
>TRBJ2-7|TRBV5-5|.
CASSLLAGTYEQYF
>TRBJ1-5|TRBV30|few
CAWSVQGGQPQHF
>TRBJ1-2|TRBV19|.
CASSPWDRELYGYTF
>TRBJ2-7|TRBV2|.
CASSVFSQSSYEQYF
>TRBJ1-4|TRBV4-2|.
CASSQGTAGANEKLFF
>TRBJ1-4|TRBV5-6|.
CASSLQGRGSTNEKLFF
>TRBJ1-1|TRBV5-6|.
CASSSGPLGTEAFF
>TRBJ2-7|TRBV10-3|.
CAISGGGRVSYEQYF
>TRBJ2-7|TRBV14|once
CASSPWTGAARYEQYF
>TRBJ2-7|TRBV27|.
CASSSMLQGVYEQYF
>TRBJ2-2|TRBV7-6|.
CASRLRVAGELFF
>TRBJ1-1|TRBV11-3|.
CASSFQGDTEAFF
>TRBJ2-1|TRBV4-1|.
CASSQPSGTSINEQFF
>TRBJ1-3|TRBV6-4|.
CASSTPDRLSGNTIYF
>TRBJ1-1|TRBV29-1|.
CSVRADIMNTEAFF
>TRBJ2-1|TRBV9|.
CASSAWAGNYNEQFF
>TRBJ1-2|TRBV5-4|once
CASTIGTRYGYTF
>TRBJ2-7|TRBV5-6|.
CASSRRDSYEQYF
>TRBJ1-1|TRBV18|.
CASSPQYSLNTEAFF
>TRBJ1-5|TRBV4-1|.
CASSSGGSNQPQHF
>TRBJ2-3|TRBV5-4|.
CASSPVNPVDTQYF
>TRBJ1-1|TRBV6-4|.
CASSTREPPNTEAFF
>TRBJ2-7|TRBV5-6|.
CASSFPGQGTKQYF
>TRBJ2-7|TRBV2|.
CASSEKENSGRFEQYF
>TRBJ2-7|TRBV7-9|.
CASSLRTSGSYEQYF
>TRBJ2-7|TRBV2|.
CASSEGGQGTIYEQYF
>TRBJ2-7|TRBV5-8|.
CASSLGLAGPYEQYF
>TRBJ1-2|TRBV6-6|.
CASSPSTGNYGYTF
>TRBJ2-7|TRBV5-1|.
CASDQGQGYEQYF
>TRBJ2-3|TRBV5-4|.
CASSSSGRPTDTQYF
>TRBJ2-5|TRBV27|.
CASRALAGRETQYF
>TRBJ2-7|TRBV7-9|.
CASSLGDRRPYEQYF
>TRBJ1-1|TRBV14|.
CASSQVGHSPEAFF
>TRBJ2-7|TRBV5-1|.
CASSATIGSEQYF
>TRBJ2-7|TRBV11-1|.
CASSLGGLDSYEQYF
>TRBJ2-3|TRBV28|once
CASRQGGFRTDTQYF
>TRBJ2-3|TRBV5-4|.
CASSLAKTSPDTQYF
>TRBJ2-7|TRBV19|.
CASGRGSYEQYF
>TRBJ2-7|TRBV19|.
CASSSQGNYEQYF